Each of the 14 T cell receptor beta chains below was sequenced from the same sample in a study of blood T cells in healthy people across ages. Then a second PCR, running about 7 to 11 cycles, was carried out with a sample-barcoded 5' primer and a J-beta primer mix. TCRdb passed the 5' RACE reads through MiXCR, listing each CDR3 protein once. The data show 780,000 or so distinct CDR3 sequences, approximately 53% seen once. The sequencing sample was made of blood. These receptors were obtained from a man in his forties in good health.

The J gene is TRBJ1-5, the V gene TRBV27; 9 bases fit TRBD1. Losses at the gene ends were 5 bases for V and 15 bases for J; bases not matched to a gene: 8. The germline gives CDR1 MNHEY, CDR2 SMNVEV (reference sequence). The CDR3 covers 12 residues. CDR3 sequence (DNA): TGTGCCAGCAGTCCTCCGGGACAGGGTGTGCATTTT. Amino acid sequence: CASSPPGQGVHF.

The chain employs TRBV7-6 and TRBJ2-1, with 9 bases lining up with TRBD2. The germline CDR1 and CDR2 sequences are SGHVS and FNYEAQ. V dropped 4 bases and J dropped 5; count of bases not matched to a gene: 6. CDR3 length: 15 residues. This chain's CDR3 is CASSSGTSINNEQFF. For the CDR3, the DNA is TGTGCCAGCAGCTCCGGGACTAGCATTAACAATGAGCAGTTCTTC.

V usage is TRBV7-3 and J usage is TRBJ2-5, with TRBD2 matching over 7 bases. Germline loops: CDR1 SGHTA, CDR2 FQGTGA. The CDR3 is 13 residues long. The junction had 1 base not matched to a gene; V was cut back by 1 base and J by 5 bases. The CDR3 region has the DNA TGTGCCAGCAGCTTAAGGGAGGGGGAGACCCAGTACTTC. Its translation is CASSLREGETQYF.

This clonotype has only a few counts. This sequence joins TRBV7-8 and TRBJ2-7; 9 bases fit TRBD1. In germline, CDR1 is SGHVS, CDR2 FQNEAQ. The CDR3 contains 18 residues. With 2 bases clipped from V and 3 bases from J, the junction kept 14 bases outside the gene matches. This CDR3 reads CASSLSTGGTATFYEQYF. CDR3 nucleotide sequence: TGTGCCAGCAGCTTATCAACAGGGGGCACTGCAACTTTCTACGAGCAGTACTTC. The entire variable domain, with the rest obtained from reference TRBV7-8 and TRBJ2-7, is as follows: GAGVSQSPRYKVAKRGQDVALRCDPISGHVSLFWYQQALGQGPEFLTYFQNEAQLDKSGLPSDRFFAERPEGSVSTLKIQRTQQEDSAVYLCASSLSTGGTATFYEQYFGPGTRLTVT.

The rearrangement joins TRBV20-1 to TRBJ2-7; 10 nucleotides match TRBD2. After removal of 1 base from V and 1 base from J, the junction contained 10 bases not matched to a gene. The germline V gene encodes CDR1 DFQATT and CDR2 SNEGSKA (reference sequence). This CDR3 comprises 17 residues. CDR3 in DNA: TGCAGTGCTAGAGGTGGAGTAGCGGGAGGCCCATCCTACGAGCAGTACTTC. It specifies CSARGGVAGGPSYEQYF.

The chain links TRBV28 to TRBJ2-7; tentatively, D is TRBD1 (6 bases). Germline lookup yields CDR1 MDHEN and CDR2 SYDVKM. CDR3 size: 17 residues. V was clipped by 5 bases and J by 0 bases, with 20 bases between them. The CDR3 reads CASSPIGQTGSSYEQYF. The DNA of the CDR3 is TGTGCCAGCAGTCCTATCGGACAGACCGGAAGCTCCTACGAGCAGTACTTC.

For this clonotype: This could be a read error, since a much larger clone is one nucleotide away. The CDR3 is CTSSRRDTTSTDTQYF. The CDR3 DNA sequence: TGTACCAGCAGCAGAAGAGACACCACCTCCACAGATACGCAGTATTTT. The chain recombines TRBV13 with TRBJ2-3; D unclear. The germline V gene has CDR1 PRHDT and CDR2 FYEKMQ (reference sequence). The CDR3 loop spans 16 amino acids.

Ten or more counts support this clonotype. This rearrangement joins TRBV10-3 to TRBJ2-7; D perhaps matches TRBD1 (5 bases). Trimming stripped 4 bases from V and 3 bases from J, with 13 bases between. The CDR3 runs to 14 residues. Germline V gives CDR1 ENHRY, CDR2 SYGVKD. The CDR3 coding sequence is TGTGCCATCAGTGGGGGCAGCGTCGTCTACGAGCAGTACTTC. Translated: CAISGGSVVYEQYF.

With regard to this clonotype: It may be a read error: a sequence one base away is much more abundant. The chain combines TRBV5-1 with TRBJ2-3; 10 bases line up with TRBD2. There are 18 residues in the CDR3. Losses at the gene ends were 1 base for V and 0 bases for J; bases not matched to a gene: 8. CDR1 and CDR2 from the germline V gene are SGHRS and YFSETQ. The DNA for the CDR3 is TGCGCCAGCAGCTTGTTCCTAGCGGGGGCCACTAGCACAGATACGCAGTATTTT. This translates into CASSLFLAGATSTDTQYF.

Only a few counts were recorded for this clonotype. The J gene is TRBJ2-3, the V gene TRBV18; 7 bases match TRBD2. V trimming: 3 bases; J trimming: 12 bases; junction bases outside the gene matches: 9. CDR3 size: 13 residues. Germline CDR1 is KGHSH and CDR2 is LQKENI. The CDR3 DNA reads TGTGCCAGCTCACCGCCGATAGCGGGCCGTCAGTATTTT. Residues: CASSPPIAGRQYF.

The J gene is TRBJ2-5, the V gene TRBV9, with D tentatively TRBD1 (5 bases). Per the germline V gene, CDR1 is SGDLS and CDR2 is YYNGEE. This CDR3 contains 13 residues. The V end lost 7 bases, the J end lost 5 bases, and 15 bases lay between the germline ends. The CDR3 loop is CASLPGMSETQYF. For the CDR3, the DNA is TGTGCCAGCCTTCCAGGGATGAGTGAGACCCAGTACTTC.

This clonotype was picked up a small number of times. The rearrangement joins TRBV29-1 to TRBJ2-3; D not resolved. CDR3 length: 12 amino acids. Trimming stripped 4 bases from V and 0 bases from J, with 5 bases between. The germline V gene has CDR1 SQVTM and CDR2 ANQGSEA. CDR3 nucleotide sequence: TGCAGCGTTGGTGTGAGCACAGATACGCAGTATTTT. It encodes CSVGVSTDTQYF.

The V gene is TRBV18, the J gene TRBJ2-6; 8 bases agree with TRBD1. V trimming: 1 base; J trimming: 3 bases; junction bases outside the gene matches: 8. CDR3 size: 18 residues. Germline-derived CDR1 and CDR2 are KGHSH and LQKENI. The CDR3 loop is CASSPRSQGALGANVLTF. CDR3 DNA sequence: TGTGCCAGCTCACCACGTTCGCAGGGGGCGCTTGGGGCCAACGTCCTGACTTTC.

This clonotype has more than one count but fewer than ten. The rearrangement links TRBV5-1 to TRBJ2-7; no firm D call. Germline V gives CDR1 SGHRS, CDR2 YFSETQ. V lost 0 bases, J lost 7 bases, and 17 bases lay in between. The CDR3 totals 15 residues. The CDR3 protein is CASSLVPDGLNEQYF. The CDR3, as DNA: TGCGCCAGCAGCTTGGTCCCAGATGGGCTCAATGAGCAGTACTTC. The variable domain in full, completed from reference TRBV5-1 and TRBJ2-7, reads KAGVTQTPRYLIKTRGQQVTLSCSPISGHRSVSWYQQTPGQGLQFLFEYFSETQRNKGNFPGRFSGRQFSNSRSEMNVSTLELGDSALYLCASSLVPDGLNEQYFGPGTRLTVT.